These 12 T cell receptor beta chains share one sample of origin, sequenced in a study of blood T cell repertoires in COVID-19. The table came from immunoSEQ multiplex PCR; TCRdb's copy has only in-frame clones and leaves some out. The sample lists just under 350,000 clones, around 90% occurring once. Sequencing input: peripheral blood. These receptors all stem from a woman between 18 and 29 years old who had recovered from COVID-19.

The genes are TRBV18 and TRBJ1-2; 7 bases line up with TRBD1. Losses at the gene ends were 3 bases for V and 4 bases for J; bases not matched to a gene: 8. Germline V gene data show CDR1 as KGHSH and CDR2 as LQKENI. This CDR3 contains 15 residues. The CDR3 DNA sequence: TGTGCCAGCTCACCCTCCGGGACAGCGAGCTATGGCTACACCTTC. Translation: CASSPSGTASYGYTF.

The V and J genes are TRBV29-1 and TRBJ1-3, with D possibly TRBD1 on 5 matching bases. The CDR3 extends over 13 amino acids. The V end lost 4 bases, the J end lost 6 bases, and 13 bases lay between the germline ends. CDR1 and CDR2 from the germline V gene are SQVTM and ANQGSEA. For the CDR3, the DNA is TGCAGCGTTGTCCCAGGAGGGGAAAACACCATATATTTT. Translated, it gives CSVVPGGENTIYF.

The rearrangement uses TRBV5-4 and TRBJ2-5; possible D gene TRBD2, 5 bases. Germline CDR1 SGHNT, CDR2 YYREEE (reference sequence). This CDR3 region has 13 residues. The CDR3 loop reads CSFGGFEQETQYF. CDR3 in DNA: TGTTCCTTTGGAGGATTCGAACAAGAGACCCAGTACTTC.

CDR3 nucleotides: TGTGCCAGCAGCGCGGGGGGGGGACCCTACGAGCAGTACGTC. Translating it yields CASSAGGGPYEQYV. The chain uses TRBV21-1 and TRBJ2-7; TRBD2, the table's D call, lacks a check against the DNA. TRBV21-1 is termed a pseudogene. The CDR3 has 14 residues.

The CDR3 region is CASSETISNQPQHF. In DNA, the CDR3 is TGCGCCAGCAGCGAGACGATTAGTAATCAGCCCCAGCATTTT. The gene calls are TRBV10-2 and TRBJ1-5; D not certain. The germline gives CDR1 WSHSY, CDR2 SAAADI. Trimming stripped 6 bases from V and 4 bases from J, with 13 bases between. CDR3 length: 14 residues.

The chain combines TRBV5-6 with TRBJ2-3; D is perhaps TRBD2 (5 bases). The germline V gene has CDR1 SGHDT and CDR2 YYEEEE. This CDR3 is built from 18 residues. V lost 0 bases and J 0 bases, leaving 17 bases between the germline ends. The CDR3 is CASSLAAGPVLSTDTQYF. The CDR3 coding sequence is TGTGCCAGCAGCTTGGCGGCGGGCCCAGTCCTCAGCACAGATACGCAGTATTTT.

With respect to this clone: Other DNA sequences in the sample encode the same CDR3. The chain carries TRBV5-4 and TRBJ2-3; 10 nucleotides match TRBD2. J was trimmed by 5 bases and V by 0 bases; bases with no gene match: 0. This CDR3 contains 14 residues. Germline V CDR1 and CDR2: SGHNT, YYREEE (reference sequence). CDR3 region: CASSLGLAGDTQYF. In DNA form, the CDR3 reads TGTGCCAGCAGCTTGGGACTAGCGGGAGATACGCAGTATTTT.

This sequence joins TRBV9 and TRBJ2-6; D is ambiguous. Germline assignment: CDR1 SGDLS and CDR2 YYNGEE. This CDR3 spans 16 amino acids. Trimming took off 1 base at V and 0 bases at J, with 8 bases between the two ends. CDR3 in DNA: TGTGCCAGCAGCGTACATCGCTACTCTGGGGCCAACGTCCTGACTTTC. Translation gives CASSVHRYSGANVLTF.

CDR3: CASSSLRDISWDTEAFF. For the CDR3, the DNA is TGTGCCAGCAGCTCCCTCCGGGACATCTCTTGGGACACTGAAGCTTTCTTT. The gene calls are TRBV5-6 and TRBJ1-1, with a tentative D call TRBD1 (6 bases). The CDR3 consists of 17 residues. Trimming left V 3 bases short and J 3 bases short, with 21 bases between. Per the germline V gene, CDR1 is SGHDT and CDR2 is YYEEEE.

This clone was counted once. The chain has TRBV5-1 and TRBJ2-1; 9 bases are a match to TRBD2. With 2 bases clipped from V and 7 bases from J, the junction kept 19 bases outside the gene matches. Germline V gene data show CDR1 as SGHRS and CDR2 as YFSETQ. The CDR3 contains 19 residues. CDR3 bases: TGCGCCAGCAGCTTATCTGGCGCGGGAGGGTTCCACCTACAAAATGAGCAGTTCTTC. Amino acids: CASSLSGAGGFHLQNEQFF.

The rearrangement uses TRBV6-2 or TRBV6-3 and TRBJ1-5, with D possibly matching TRBD1 (6 bases). The V end lost 1 base, the J end lost 2 bases, and 24 bases lay between the germline ends. CDR1 and CDR2 (germline): MNHEY, SVGEGT. The CDR3 is 20 residues long. The CDR3 loop is CASSYLWGGESVDGNQPQHF. Written as DNA, the CDR3 is TGTGCCAGCAGTTACTTGTGGGGGGGCGAATCCGTAGATGGCAATCAGCCCCAGCATTTT.

The rearrangement joins TRBV4-3 to TRBJ1-5, with D perhaps TRBD1 (5 bases). Germline CDR1 reads LGHNA; CDR2 reads YSLEER. Trimming took 0 bases from V and 5 from J, leaving 11 bases between them. This CDR3 spans 15 amino acids. CDR3 in amino acids: CASSQDREEDQPQHF. CDR3 bases: TGCGCCAGCAGCCAAGACAGGGAAGAAGATCAGCCCCAGCATTTT.